Each of the 4 T cell receptor beta chains below was sequenced from the same sample in a study of beta chain features in type 1 diabetes. Since all of the isolated RNA was reverse transcribed, expressed TCRB transcripts were what got sequenced. TCRdb keeps only in-frame clones here, not all; method: immunoSEQ multiplex PCR. The sample holds around 400,000 clones, around 16% seen once. The sequencing input was naive CD4+ T cells from blood. These receptors were obtained from a woman aged 18-29 years in good health.

A few counts support this clone. V and J are TRBV29-1 and TRBJ2-3; D is perhaps TRBD2 (5 bases). V was pared by 8 bases and J by 1 base, with 13 bases between. Germline CDR1 reads SQVTM; CDR2 reads ANQGSEA. CDR3 length: 13 residues. In DNA, the CDR3 is TGCAGCCTCAGAGGGCCACGCACAGATACGCAGTATTTT. This translates into CSLRGPRTDTQYF.

This clone was counted only a few times. J is TRBJ2-1 and V is TRBV5-4; 7 bases line up with TRBD2. Unmatched junction bases numbered 1, after V lost 1 base and J lost 6 bases. The CDR3 is 13 residues long. Germline lookup yields CDR1 SGHNT and CDR2 YYREEE (reference sequence). CDR3 loop: CASSLIAGNEQFF. CDR3 in DNA: TGTGCCAGCAGCTTGATAGCGGGCAATGAGCAGTTCTTC.

This clone showed up just a few times. This chain uses TRBV5-1 with TRBJ1-3; D gene uncertain. CDR3 length: 15 residues. The germline V and J ends were trimmed by 0 bases and 0 bases, with 7 bases remaining between them. CDR1 is SGHRS and CDR2 is YFSETQ in the germline V gene. CDR3 sequence (DNA): TGCGCCAGCAGCTTGGACGCCGGCTCTGGAAACACCATATATTTT. This encodes CASSLDAGSGNTIYF.

The chain joins TRBV11-2 to TRBJ1-4; TRBD1 is a possible D gene (5 bases). The germline V gene encodes CDR1 SGHAT and CDR2 FQNNGV. V lost 0 bases to trimming and J lost 10 bases, with 15 bases between them. The CDR3 is 15 amino acids. This CDR3 reads CASSLEGRVKGKLFF. The CDR3 DNA reads TGTGCCAGCAGCTTAGAAGGCAGGGTAAAAGGAAAACTGTTTTTT.